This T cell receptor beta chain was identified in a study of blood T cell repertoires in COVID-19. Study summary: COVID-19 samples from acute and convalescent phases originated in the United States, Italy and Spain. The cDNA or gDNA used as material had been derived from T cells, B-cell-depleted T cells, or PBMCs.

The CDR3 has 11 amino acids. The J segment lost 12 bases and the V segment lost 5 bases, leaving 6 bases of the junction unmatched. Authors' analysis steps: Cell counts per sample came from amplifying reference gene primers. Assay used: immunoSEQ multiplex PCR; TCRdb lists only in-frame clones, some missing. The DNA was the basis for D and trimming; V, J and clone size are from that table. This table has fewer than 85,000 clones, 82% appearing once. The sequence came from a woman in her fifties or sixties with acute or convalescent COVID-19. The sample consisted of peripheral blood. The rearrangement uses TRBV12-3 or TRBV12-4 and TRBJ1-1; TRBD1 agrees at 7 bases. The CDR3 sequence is CASSPGTATFF. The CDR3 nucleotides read TGTGCCAGCAGTCCCGGGACAGCAACTTTCTTT.